Listed below are T cell receptor beta chains from one sample, sequenced in a study of beta chain features in type 1 diabetes. The data were produced by immunoSEQ multiplex PCR, yet TCRdb's version contains in-frame clones alone and is incomplete. The data contain 120,000 or so clones, 15% to 20% of them singletons. Input material: central memory CD4+ T cells from blood. The receptors were gathered from a man aged 18 to 35 with type 1 diabetes. CDR3s include the opening cysteine and the closing phenylalanine or tryptophan. A D gene is named only where the DNA matches it firmly. Rows may omit the clone size; those that give it use once, few, many or a size class.

V: TRBV2; J: TRBJ2-3; D: -; size: few; CDR3: CASSAVSGTDTQYF; DNA: TGTGCCAGCAGTGCTGTCAGCGGGACAGATACGCAGTATTTT
V: TRBV6-4; J: TRBJ2-1; D: -; size: few; CDR3: CASSLLGEQFF; DNA: TGTGCCAGCAGTCTACTAGGGGAGCAGTTCTTC
V: TRBV27; J: TRBJ1-2; D: -; size: few; CDR3: CASSLSDSYGGYTF; DNA: TGTGCCAGCAGTTTGTCCGACAGCTACGGTGGCTACACCTTC
V: TRBV7-2; J: TRBJ2-3; D: -; size: -; CDR3: CSSSLQRGDFSTDTQYF; DNA: TGTTCCAGCAGCTTACAGAGGGGGGATTTTAGCACAGATACGCAGTATTTT
V: TRBV7-9; J: TRBJ1-1; D: -; size: medium-sized; CDR3: CASSLQGPTEAFF; DNA: TGTGCCAGCAGCTTACAGGGACCCACTGAAGCTTTCTTT
V: TRBV29-1; J: TRBJ2-4; D: -; size: few; CDR3: CSGRDQAKNIQYF; DNA: TGCAGCGGGAGGGATCAAGCCAAAAACATTCAGTACTTC
V: TRBV4-3; J: TRBJ2-1; D: TRBD2; size: once; CDR3: CASSQDKGRPGGNEQFF; DNA: TGCGCCAGCAGCCAAGATAAAGGCCGCCCGGGGGGCAATGAGCAGTTCTTC
V: TRBV5-1; J: TRBJ2-1; D: -; size: many; CDR3: CASSFSGNYNEQFF; DNA: TGCGCCAGCAGCTTTTCTGGGAACTACAATGAGCAGTTCTTC
V: TRBV11-2; J: TRBJ2-3; D: TRBD2; size: few; CDR3: CASSILAGEATDTQYF; DNA: TGTGCCAGCAGCATACTAGCGGGGGAGGCCACAGATACGCAGTATTTT
V: TRBV7-2; J: TRBJ2-3; D: TRBD2; size: many; CDR3: CASSSSGNPTDTQYF; DNA: TGTGCCAGCAGCTCCAGCGGGAATCCCACAGATACGCAGTATTTT
V: TRBV5-4; J: TRBJ2-3; D: -; size: -; CDR3: CASSLGETDTQYF; DNA: TGTGCCAGCAGCTTGGGGGAGACAGATACGCAGTATTTT
V: TRBV9; J: TRBJ1-1; D: TRBD1; size: -; CDR3: CASSHNNRGTDTEAFF; DNA: TGTGCCAGCAGCCATAATAACAGGGGCACGGACACTGAAGCTTTCTTT
V: TRBV7-2; J: TRBJ2-3; D: -; size: -; CDR3: CASSTNSGRFSYF; DNA: TGTGCCAGCAGCACCAACTCGGGCCGCTTCTCGTATTTT
V: TRBV5-1; J: TRBJ2-7; D: TRBD2; size: few; CDR3: CASSLEAGGINEQYF; DNA: TGCGCCAGCAGCTTGGAAGCGGGAGGGATCAACGAGCAGTACTTC
V: TRBV2; J: TRBJ2-1; D: TRBD2; size: -; CDR3: CASSPLGTSGIRSYNEQFF; DNA: TGTGCCAGCAGTCCTTTGGGGACTAGCGGGATTAGGTCCTACAATGAGCAGTTCTTC